The 24 T cell receptor beta chains in this list originate from one sample, sequenced in a study of Tregs in tolerant kidney transplant recipients. Sequencing was performed with immunoSEQ multiplex PCR; in TCRdb, only in-frame clones are kept and a portion is missing. This repertoire comprises over 45,000 clones; its ten largest clones make up 0.7% to 0.95%. The source was CD4+ T cells from blood, collected before the transplant. These receptors originate from a human donor who received a combined kidney and bone marrow transplant.

As concerns this clone: Read data end 3 residues before the CDR3 end; the end is taken from the germline J gene. The V gene is TRBV7-2, the J gene TRBJ1-3, with TRBD1 matching over 7 bases. Per germline, CDR1 SGHTA and CDR2 FQGNSA. V shed 4 bases, J shed 4 bases, and the junction held 7 bases outside the gene matches. The CDR3 is 15 residues long. The DNA read from the CDR3 is TGTGCCAGCAGCTCTTTAACAGGGGACGGAAACACC. Its translation: CASSSLTGDGNT. The whole CDR3 protein is CASSSLTGDGNTIYF.

Worth noting for this clone: The sequence runs out 3 residues before the end of the CDR3; the remainder is reconstructed from the germline J gene. This chain links TRBV20-1 with TRBJ2-5; 7 positions match TRBD2. CDR3 length: 14 residues. CDR1 and CDR2 (germline): DFQATT, SNEGSKA (reference sequence). After removal of 3 bases from V and 1 base from J, the junction contained 5 bases not matched to a gene. Partial CDR3 DNA: TGCAGTGCTAGGTCGCGGGAGATCCAAGAGACC. Encoded protein: CSARSREIQET. The complete CDR3 sequence is CSARSREIQETQYF.

The CDR3 here is CSANSDRGSGTGELFF. The sequenced part of the CDR3 DNA is TGCAGTGCCAACTCGGACAGGGGATCCGGCACCGGGGAG. This chain links TRBV20-1 with TRBJ2-2, with 9 bases identical to TRBD1. The CDR3 end falls 3 residues outside the read, so it is completed with the germline J gene. The germline CDR1 and CDR2 sequences are DFQATT and SNEGSKA (reference sequence). With V trimmed by 6 bases and J by 4 bases, 12 bases remained unmatched. The CDR3 loop spans 16 amino acids.

Notes on this clone: The CDR3 end is not reached by the read, which stops 3 residues before it; the germline J gene fills it in. The rearrangement joins TRBV20-1 to TRBJ2-7; tentative D call: TRBD2 (6 bases). Germline CDR1 DFQATT, CDR2 SNEGSKA (reference sequence). The CDR3 spans 11 residues. The V end was cut by 7 bases, the J end by 0 bases, with 7 bases between. CDR3 protein: CSVGGSYEQYF. The sequenced CDR3 bases are TGCAGTGTGGGGGGCTCCTACGAG.

As concerns this clone: Read sequence stops 3 residues before the CDR3 end, and the germline J gene provides the missing end. This chain joins TRBV7-3 and TRBJ1-1, with D unresolved. Germline V gives CDR1 SGHTA, CDR2 FQGTGA. The CDR3 totals 13 residues. Trimming shortened V by 0 bases and J by 1 base, and 3 bases separated the two germline ends. This chain's CDR3 is CASSLTRNTEAFF. The sequenced CDR3 bases are TGTGCCAGCAGCTTAACCAGGAACACTGAA.

Comments on this clone: The read terminates 3 residues ahead of where the CDR3 ends, so the germline J gene completes it. The V gene is TRBV18, the J gene TRBJ1-2; 8 nucleotides line up with TRBD1. V lost 3 bases, J lost 3 bases, and 9 bases stayed unmatched. CDR1 KGHSH and CDR2 LQKENI come from the germline V gene. There are 16 residues in the CDR3. CDR3 DNA, as far as it was read: TGTGCCAGCTCACCTACCGGACAGGGATTGGACTATGGC. Its translation: CASSPTGQGLDYG. The entire CDR3 protein is CASSPTGQGLDYGYTF. The variable domain in full, completed from reference TRBV18 and TRBJ1-2, reads NAGVMQNPRHLVRRRGQEARLRCSPMKGHSHVYWYRQLPEEGLKFMVYLQKENIIDESGMPKERFSAEFPKEGPSILRIQQVVRGDSAAYFCASSPTGQGLDYGYTFGSGTRLTVV.

CDR3 DNA, as far as it was read: TGTGCCAGCAGCTTAGCGCTAGCGGGAGGAGTTGAG. It yields the protein CASSLALAGGVE. The CDR3 reads in full as CASSLALAGGVEQFF. The chain recombines TRBV7-2 with TRBJ2-1, with TRBD2 identical over 11 bases. The read comes to an end 3 residues before the CDR3 does, leaving the germline J gene to fill in the end. The junction had 4 bases not matched to a gene; V was cut back by 0 bases and J by 9 bases. The length of the CDR3 is 15 residues. Germline lookup yields CDR1 SGHTA and CDR2 FQGNSA.

On this clone itself: The sequenced fragment ends 3 residues before the CDR3 boundary, so the rest is inferred from the germline J gene. The J gene is TRBJ1-1, the V gene TRBV7-2; TRBD1 might be the D (5 bases). The CDR3 sequence is 12 residues long. CDR1 is SGHTA and CDR2 is FQGNSA in the germline V gene. The part of the CDR3 DNA that was read is TGTGCCAGCAGCCTGCGGGGGGACGAA. The encoded protein is CASSLRGDE. In full, the CDR3 reads CASSLRGDEAFF.

Worth noting for this clone: The missing CDR3 end, 3 residues past where the read stops, is filled in from the germline J gene. The same CDR3 arises from other DNA sequences in this sample as well. The V and J genes are TRBV19 and TRBJ2-3; 10 nucleotides agree with TRBD1. In germline, CDR1 is LNHDA, CDR2 SQIVND (reference sequence). The J segment lost 1 base and the V segment lost 4 bases, leaving 5 bases of the junction unmatched. The CDR3 loop spans 16 amino acids. CDR3 protein: CASSTPGTGGTDTQYF. The part of the CDR3 DNA that was read is TGTGCCAGTAGTACGCCCGGGACAGGGGGCACAGATACG.

The sequenced CDR3 bases are TGCGCCAGCAGAACTAGCGGTACCCCTGAG. This codes for CASRTSGTPE. The full-length CDR3 reads as CASRTSGTPEQFF. This chain connects TRBV5-1 to TRBJ2-1, with 8 bases lining up with TRBD2. The read terminates 3 residues ahead of where the CDR3 ends, so the germline J gene completes it. V lost 5 bases and J lost 9; bases outside the gene matches: 7. There are 13 residues in the CDR3. Germline CDR1 reads SGHRS; CDR2 reads YFSETQ.

About this clone: The missing CDR3 end, 3 residues past where the read stops, is filled in from the germline J gene. The chain combines TRBV2 with TRBJ2-3; 8 bases are shared with TRBD1. Looked up from germline, CDR1 is SNHLY and CDR2 is FYNNEI. The V and J ends lost 5 bases and 3 bases, in that order; junction bases with no gene match: 7. This CDR3 region has 15 residues. CDR3 DNA (partial): TGTGCCAGCAGTTACCAGGGGGCAGGGACAGATACG. Its translation is CASSYQGAGTDT. The entire CDR3 sequence reads CASSYQGAGTDTQYF.

On this clone itself: The read is 3 residues too short to cover the CDR3 end, so that end is filled in from the germline J gene. This sequence joins TRBV5-1 and TRBJ1-1; D is unclear. This CDR3 has 18 residues. Deletions cut 5 bases from V and 0 bases from J, with 23 bases between. Looked up from germline, CDR1 is SGHRS and CDR2 is YFSETQ. The CDR3 bases that were read are TGCGCCAGCAGTTCAGGATGGAAAGATACACCCTTGAACACTGAA. This codes for CASSSGWKDTPLNTE. The CDR3 as a whole reads CASSSGWKDTPLNTEAFF.

Points on this clone: The read stops 3 residues short of the end of the CDR3; the missing end is completed from the germline J gene. This chain joins TRBV19 and TRBJ2-1; TRBD2 matches at 7 bases. V shed 7 bases and J 0 bases; nucleotides not matched to a gene: 9. Germline loops: CDR1 LNHDA, CDR2 SQIVND (reference sequence). This CDR3 has 16 amino acids. Partial CDR3 DNA: TGTGCCAGTACAGCAACTAGCGCAAGCTCCTACAATGAG. Translation gives CASTATSASSYNE. In full, the CDR3 is CASTATSASSYNEQFF.

The CDR3 bases that were read are TGCAGTGCGAGGCCCATAGCGGGAAACAACAATGAG. Amino acids: CSARPIAGNNNE. The CDR3 in its entirety is CSARPIAGNNNEQFF. The chain recombines TRBV20-1 with TRBJ2-1; 8 bases are a match to TRBD2. The read stops 3 residues short of the end of the CDR3; the missing end is completed from the germline J gene. The junction had 12 bases not matched to a gene; V was cut back by 6 bases and J by 5 bases. Germline-derived CDR1 and CDR2 are DFQATT and SNEGSKA (reference sequence). The CDR3 runs 15 residues.

Turning to this clone: From the germline J gene comes the end of the CDR3, since the read stops 3 residues before it. This chain joins TRBV5-1 and TRBJ1-2; maybe TRBD1 (6 bases). The germline V and J ends were trimmed by 4 bases and 0 bases, with 16 bases remaining between them. CDR3 length: 16 residues. Germline lookup yields CDR1 SGHRS and CDR2 YFSETQ. The CDR3 spells CASSPQQGKANYGYTF. Partial CDR3 DNA: TGCGCCAGCAGCCCCCAGCAGGGGAAGGCTAACTATGGC.

Concerning this clone: The observed sequence ends 3 residues before the CDR3 terminus, with the missing tail filled in from the germline J gene. The V call is TRBV10-1, the J call TRBJ2-7, with D possibly being TRBD1 (6 bases). V was cut by 10 bases and J by 2 bases, with 21 bases left in between. The CDR3 has 15 residues. The germline V gene encodes CDR1 WNHNN and CDR2 SYGVQD (reference sequence). This CDR3 is CATKVLGTLTYEQYF. The CDR3 bases that were read are TGCGCCACCAAGGTTCTCGGGACACTGACCTACGAG.

Turning to this clone: The read comes to an end 3 residues before the CDR3 does, leaving the germline J gene to fill in the end. This chain uses TRBV18 with TRBJ1-1, with 7 bases aligning to TRBD1. The V gene's germline CDR1 is KGHSH and CDR2 LQKENI. CDR3 length: 14 amino acids. The trim removed 4 bases at V and 1 base at J, leaving 3 bases unmatched. The covered CDR3 bases are TGTGCCAGCTCACGTGACAGGGAGAACACTGAA. It translates to CASSRDRENTE. The CDR3, in full, reads CASSRDRENTEAFF.

Comments on this clone: With the read ending 3 residues before the CDR3 end, the germline J gene is used to fill in that end. The chain links TRBV11-2 to TRBJ2-1; the D is unclear. The germline V gene has CDR1 SGHAT and CDR2 FQNNGV. The CDR3 spans 15 residues. V lost 2 bases and J lost 5, with 13 bases in between. The CDR3 DNA, read in part, is TGTGCCAGCAGCTTACAGATTGGGCCCGACAATGAG. Residues: CASSLQIGPDNE. The CDR3 reads in full as CASSLQIGPDNEQFF.

As regards this clone: The read terminates 3 residues ahead of where the CDR3 ends, so the germline J gene completes it. This sequence joins TRBV11-2 and TRBJ2-1; TRBD2 agrees at 7 bases. Germline V CDR1 and CDR2: SGHAT, FQNNGV. The CDR3 sequence is 15 residues long. The V segment lost 0 bases and the J segment 5 bases; nucleotides outside the gene matches: 4. The covered CDR3 bases are TGTGCCAGCAGCTTAGATCGGGGACTAAACAATGAG. This translates into CASSLDRGLNNE. The complete CDR3 sequence is CASSLDRGLNNEQFF.

The CDR3 region is CASSQTTGAGEKLFF. The sequenced CDR3 bases are TGTGCCAGCAGCCAAACCACAGGGGCGGGTGAAAAA. The J gene is TRBJ1-4, the V gene TRBV5-6, with 7 bases matching TRBD1. The CDR3 is cut off 3 residues early in the read; its end comes from the germline J gene. Germline-derived CDR1 and CDR2 are SGHDT and YYEEEE. The J segment lost 7 bases and the V segment lost 4 bases, leaving 10 bases of the junction unmatched. The CDR3 runs to 15 residues. The variable domain in full, completed from reference TRBV5-6 and TRBJ1-4, reads DAGVTQSPTHLIKTRGQQVTLRCSPKSGHDTVSWYQQALGQGPQFIFQYYEEEERQRGNFPDRFSGHQFPNYSSELNVNALLLGDSALYLCASSQTTGAGEKLFFGSGTQLSVL.

Concerning this clone itself: Read sequence stops 3 residues before the CDR3 end, and the germline J gene provides the missing end. The rearrangement links TRBV6-2 or TRBV6-3 to TRBJ2-7; 7 nucleotides line up with TRBD1. The CDR3 has 14 amino acids. CDR1 is MNHEY and CDR2 is SVGEGT in the germline V gene. The trim removed 6 bases at V and 3 bases at J, leaving 8 bases unmatched. The sequenced CDR3 bases are TGTGCCAGCAGGGGGACAGAAGGTGACTACGAG. Protein: CASRGTEGDYE. The complete CDR3 reads CASRGTEGDYEQYF.

To note about this clone: The read comes to an end 3 residues before the CDR3 does, leaving the germline J gene to fill in the end. V is TRBV6-2 or TRBV6-3 and J is TRBJ2-1; tentatively, D is TRBD2 (6 bases). Per the germline V gene, CDR1 is MNHEY and CDR2 is SVGEGT. Trimming stripped 6 bases from V and 6 bases from J, with 9 bases between. The CDR3 consists of 12 residues. CDR3 sequence: CASRGLVNEQFF. The sequenced CDR3 bases are TGTGCCAGCAGGGGACTCGTCAATGAG.

The sequenced part of the CDR3 DNA is TGTGCCAGCAGCTTGAAACAGGCAGGCTACGAG. Its translation: CASSLKQAGYE. From start to end, the CDR3 is CASSLKQAGYEQYF. The chain links TRBV5-6 to TRBJ2-7; D is perhaps TRBD1 (5 bases). The CDR3 is cut off 3 residues early in the read; its end comes from the germline J gene. The CDR3 contains 14 residues. In germline, CDR1 is SGHDT, CDR2 YYEEEE. V dropped 1 base and J dropped 3 bases, with 11 bases sitting between them.

Concerning this clone itself: The CDR3 end lies 3 residues beyond the end of the read and is filled in from the germline J gene. The chain is built from TRBV7-3 and TRBJ1-6; TRBD1 matches 8 bases. In germline, CDR1 is SGHTA, CDR2 FQGTGA. V shed 0 bases, J shed 7 bases, and the junction held 5 bases outside the gene matches. CDR3 length: 16 amino acids. The covered CDR3 bases are TGTGCCAGCAGCTTAACCGGGACAGGTTGGAATTCACCC. This gives the protein CASSLTGTGWNSP. The whole CDR3 sequence is CASSLTGTGWNSPLHF.